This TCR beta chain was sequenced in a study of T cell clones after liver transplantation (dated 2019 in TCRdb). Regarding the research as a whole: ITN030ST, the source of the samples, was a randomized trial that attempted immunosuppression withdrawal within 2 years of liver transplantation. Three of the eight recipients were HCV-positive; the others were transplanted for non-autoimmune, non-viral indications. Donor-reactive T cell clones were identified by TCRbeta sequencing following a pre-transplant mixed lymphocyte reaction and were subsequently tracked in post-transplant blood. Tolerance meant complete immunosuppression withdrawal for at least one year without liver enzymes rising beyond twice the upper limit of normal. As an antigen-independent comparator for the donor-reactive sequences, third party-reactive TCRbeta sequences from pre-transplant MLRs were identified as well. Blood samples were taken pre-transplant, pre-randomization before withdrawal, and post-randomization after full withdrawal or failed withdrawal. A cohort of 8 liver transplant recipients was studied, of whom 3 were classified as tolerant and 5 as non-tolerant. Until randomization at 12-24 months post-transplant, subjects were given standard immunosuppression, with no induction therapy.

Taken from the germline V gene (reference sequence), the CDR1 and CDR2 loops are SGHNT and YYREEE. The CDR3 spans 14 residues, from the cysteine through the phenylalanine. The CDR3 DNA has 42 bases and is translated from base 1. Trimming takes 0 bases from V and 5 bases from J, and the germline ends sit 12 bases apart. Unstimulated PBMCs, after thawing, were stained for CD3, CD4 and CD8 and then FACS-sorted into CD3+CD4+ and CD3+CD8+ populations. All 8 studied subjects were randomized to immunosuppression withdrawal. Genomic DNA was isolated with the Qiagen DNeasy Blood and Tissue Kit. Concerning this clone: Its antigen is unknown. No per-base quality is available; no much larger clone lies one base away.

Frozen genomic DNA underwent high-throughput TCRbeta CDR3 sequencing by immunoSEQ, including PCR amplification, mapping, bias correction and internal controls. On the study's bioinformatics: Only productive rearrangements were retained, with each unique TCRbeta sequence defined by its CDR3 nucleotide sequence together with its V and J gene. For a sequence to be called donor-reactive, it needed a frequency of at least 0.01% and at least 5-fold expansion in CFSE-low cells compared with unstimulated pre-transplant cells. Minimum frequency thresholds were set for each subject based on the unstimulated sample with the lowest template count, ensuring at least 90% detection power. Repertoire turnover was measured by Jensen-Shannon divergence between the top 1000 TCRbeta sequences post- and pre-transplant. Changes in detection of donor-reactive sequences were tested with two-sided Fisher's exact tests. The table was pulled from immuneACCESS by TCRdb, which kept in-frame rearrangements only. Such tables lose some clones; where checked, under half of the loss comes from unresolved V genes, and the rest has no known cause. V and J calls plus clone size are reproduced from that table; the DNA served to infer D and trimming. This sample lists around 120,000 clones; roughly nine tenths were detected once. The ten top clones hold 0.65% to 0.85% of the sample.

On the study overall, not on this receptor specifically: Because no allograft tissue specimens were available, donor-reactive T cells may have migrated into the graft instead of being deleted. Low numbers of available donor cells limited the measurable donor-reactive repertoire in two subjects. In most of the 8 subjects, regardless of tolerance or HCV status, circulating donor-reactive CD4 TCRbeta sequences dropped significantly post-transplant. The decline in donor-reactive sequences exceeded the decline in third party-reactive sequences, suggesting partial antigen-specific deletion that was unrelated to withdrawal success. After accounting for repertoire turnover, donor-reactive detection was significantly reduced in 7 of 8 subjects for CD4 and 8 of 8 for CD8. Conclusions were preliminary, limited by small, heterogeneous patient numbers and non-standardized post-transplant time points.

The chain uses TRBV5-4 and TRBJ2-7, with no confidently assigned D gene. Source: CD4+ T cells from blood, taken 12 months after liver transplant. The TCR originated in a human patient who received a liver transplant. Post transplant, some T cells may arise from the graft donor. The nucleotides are TGTGCCAGCAGCTTGGGGAGTATGGTCAACGAGCAGTACTTC. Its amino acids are CASSLGSMVNEQYF.